The 6 T cell receptor beta chains reported below all come from one sample, sequenced in a study of tumor-infiltrating lymphocytes in primary liver carcinoma. A constant-region primer served to make TCR beta cDNA from about 530 ng total RNA. Construction of TCR beta libraries relied on three successive nested multiplex PCR rounds employing slightly modified ARM-PCR. TRBV1-TRBV30 forward and Cbeta reverse primers drove the first two roughly 11-cycle rounds. TCRdb independently ran MiXCR on the multiplex PCR reads; one entry per CDR3 protein. The data show 55,000 to 65,000 distinct CDR3 sequences, 55% to 75% seen once. Co-extraction of RNA and DNA was performed on about 19-31 mg of unsorted bulk tissue. The sequenced sample consisted of liver tumor tissue from sampling region 2. Subset here: tumor region T2, inferior pole. The source is a man in his forties or fifties with primary liver carcinoma and hepatitis B virus infection.

Concerning this clonotype itself: The conserved phenylalanine or tryptophan is not found at the CDR3 terminus, so this likely reflects a read error. This chain connects TRBV11-2 to TRBJ2-5; 7 nucleotides align to TRBD1. The tail of the sequence fits TRBJ2-1 better, so the J call may be wrong. The V gene's germline CDR1 is SGHAT and CDR2 FQNNGV. The CDR3 has 16 amino acids. CDR3 coding DNA: TGTGCCAGCAGCCAAACTACTGGCAGGGGGAAAGAGACCCAGTTCTAC. Protein sequence: CASSQTTGRGKETQFY.

This clonotype appeared a few times. The rearrangement links TRBV4-3 to TRBJ2-5; maybe TRBD2 (5 bases). Deletions cut 3 bases from V and 4 bases from J, with 15 bases between. Germline CDR1 and CDR2: LGHNA and YSLEER. CDR3 length: 15 residues. The chain's CDR3 is CASSQDAGPRETQYF. The DNA for the CDR3 is TGCGCCAGCAGCCAGGATGCGGGTCCTCGAGAGACCCAGTACTTC.

This clonotype was observed a few times. This chain links TRBV11-2 with TRBJ2-3; D not certain. The ends were cut back, 1 base at V and 1 base at J, with 6 bases in the middle. The CDR3 has 14 amino acids. CDR1 is SGHAT and CDR2 is FQNNGV in the germline V gene. In DNA, the CDR3 is TGTGCCAGCAGCTTAGTAAGAGGCACAGATACGCAGTATTTT. It is translated as CASSLVRGTDTQYF.

The rearrangement joins TRBV7-8 to TRBJ2-5; D not certain. Per the germline V gene, CDR1 is SGHVS and CDR2 is FQNEAQ. Trimming took off 7 bases at V and 4 bases at J, with 13 bases between the two ends. The CDR3 length is 13 residues. The CDR3 nucleotides are TGTGCCAGCACTCTCGAGTGGGTAGAGACCCAGTACTTC. Translation gives CASTLEWVETQYF.

This clonotype was observed a handful of times. A much more abundant neighbour one base away suggests this may be a read error. The chain couples TRBV6-4 to TRBJ2-2; D may correspond to TRBD1 or TRBD2 (5 bases each). The CDR3 consists of 15 residues. V was trimmed by 5 bases and J by 8 bases, leaving 18 bases between them. The germline gives CDR1 MRHNA, CDR2 SNTAGT. The CDR3 here is CASSPGRSCSGELFF. CDR3 DNA: TGTGCCAGCAGTCCGGGACGTTCCTGTTCTGGGGAGCTGTTTTTT.

In the case of this clonotype: The junction does not match germline at one end; this may be a read error. The chain recombines TRBV6-1 with TRBJ2-1; unclear D gene. The CDR3 is 12 amino acids. The germline V gene has CDR1 MNHNS and CDR2 SASEGT. The CDR3: CACRRSINDRFF. CDR3 bases: TGTGCCTGCAGGCGGTCGATCAATGATCGGTTCTTC.